Listed below are T cell receptor beta chains from one sample, sequenced in a study of T cells in Graves' hyperthyroidism and ophthalmopathy. TCRdb ran MiXCR on the multiplex PCR reads and lists one entry per CDR3 protein. Of 700,000 or so distinct CDR3 sequences in the sample, approximately 16% were seen once. Sequencing input: blood. The origin of the receptors is a man between 18 and 29 years old with Graves' hyperthyroidism. Each CDR3 is given with its conserved first and last residue. The D gene is left open where the match is weak. Size tells how often a clone was seen (once, few, many) or the class of an expanded clone, and some rows leave it out.

cdr3_nt cdr3_aa j_call clone_size d_call v_call
TGTGCCAGCAGGCCCACCCGGGACGGCGGCTACGGGCAGTACTTC CASRPTRDGGYGQYF TRBJ2-7 . . TRBV28
TGCGCCAGCAGCCGCAAGGGACAGCGAGCTGGCTACACCTTC CASSRKGQRAGYTF TRBJ1-2 . TRBD1 TRBV4-3
TGTGCCACCAAATGGGACGGCCAAGAGACCCAGTACTTC CATKWDGQETQYF TRBJ2-5 . . TRBV6-1
TGTGCCTCCTCGGGGGCTGAAGCTTTCTTT CASSGAEAFF TRBJ1-1 many . TRBV30
TGTGCCAGCCACCAGGGTGGCAATCAGCCCCAGCATTTT CASHQGGNQPQHF TRBJ1-5 many . TRBV2
TGTGCCAGCAGTTCCGGGGTTAACTATGGCTACACCTTC CASSSGVNYGYTF TRBJ1-2 many . TRBV12-3/TRBV12-4
TGTGCCAGCAGCCCCAGGGGCGGAGGAACCTACGAGCAGTACTTC CASSPRGGGTYEQYF TRBJ2-7 . . TRBV6-2/TRBV6-3
TGTGCCAGCAGTTTGACAGGGTCTAATTCACCCCTCCACTTT CASSLTGSNSPLHF TRBJ1-6 few TRBD1 TRBV28
TGTGCCATCGGTGGCACAGGAGGGAACACCGGGGAGCTGTTTTTT CAIGGTGGNTGELFF TRBJ2-2 . . TRBV10-3
TGCAGCGCCGAAACGGGACTAGCGGGAGTGAATGAGCAGTTCTTC CSAETGLAGVNEQFF TRBJ2-1 . TRBD2 TRBV29-1
TGTGCCAGCAGTTTATTGTCGGGTGGCAATCAGCCCCAGCATTTT CASSLLSGGNQPQHF TRBJ1-5 . . TRBV27
TGTGCCAGCAATTCCGCCGGGACAGGGATTTTCGAGCAGTACTTC CASNSAGTGIFEQYF TRBJ2-7 . TRBD1 TRBV6-5
TGCAGTGCTTCTAGCGGGAGGGCCGACACCGGGGAGCTGTTTTTT CSASSGRADTGELFF TRBJ2-2 . TRBD2 TRBV20-1
TGTGCCACCAGCGGGGGACTAGCGGGGACCGGGGAGCTGTTTTTT CATSGGLAGTGELFF TRBJ2-2 . TRBD2 TRBV15
TGTGCCATCGCCGGGGGTCGGGGAGCGACAGATACGCAGTATTTT CAIAGGRGATDTQYF TRBJ2-3 many . TRBV10-3
TGTGCCAGCTCACCTAATACAGGCACCCAAGGGGATGGCTACACCTTC CASSPNTGTQGDGYTF TRBJ1-2 many . TRBV18
TGTGCCAGCAGCCAACTACCGGTGGATGAGCAGTTCTTC CASSQLPVDEQFF TRBJ2-1 many . TRBV14
TGTGCCAGCCAGGTTAACTATGGCTACACCTTC CASQVNYGYTF TRBJ1-2 few . TRBV28
TGTGCCAGCAGACCGGTGGGGGGGGTGGGCTATGGCTACACCTTC CASRPVGGVGYGYTF TRBJ1-2 few . TRBV11-2
TGTGCCATCAGGGGACAGGGGGCTTCCTACGAGCAGTACTTC CAIRGQGASYEQYF TRBJ2-7 . TRBD1 TRBV10-3
TGTGCCAGCAGCCGACAGGTTGAGGGGATGAACACTGAAGCTTTCTTT CASSRQVEGMNTEAFF TRBJ1-1 many . TRBV2
TGTGCCAGCAGTGCTCCCGGATTAGGTCAGCCCCAGCATTTT CASSAPGLGQPQHF TRBJ1-5 many . TRBV28
TGTGCCAGTAGTTCCCGGACAGGCAGCGCTAAAGAGACCCAGTACTTC CASSSRTGSAKETQYF TRBJ2-5 few TRBD1 TRBV19
TGTGCCAGCACGACGAGGACTAGCGGAACCTACGAGCAGTACTTC CASTTRTSGTYEQYF TRBJ2-7 . TRBD2 TRBV7-9
TGTGCCAGCAGTTCGACCCACAGGCCCCCCTACAATGAGCAGCTCTTC CASSSTHRPPYNEQLF TRBJ2-1 . . TRBV28
TGCAGTGCTAGAATATCAGGGGGTAACTACGAGCAGTACTTC CSARISGGNYEQYF TRBJ2-7 . TRBD1 TRBV20-1
TGTGCCAGCAGCCCGGTGGCCACGGCCCGTTTGGGTACGCAGTATTTT CASSPVATARLGTQYF TRBJ2-3 . . TRBV12-3/TRBV12-4
TGTGCCAGCAAGGGGATAACAGATACGCAGTATTTT CASKGITDTQYF TRBJ2-3 many . TRBV12-3/TRBV12-4
TGTGCCAGCAGTTTCTCGACAGGCTCTGGAAACACCATATATTTT CASSFSTGSGNTIYF TRBJ1-3 many . TRBV28
TGTGCCAGCACCCATCGGGGGACTGAAGCTTTCTTT CASTHRGTEAFF TRBJ1-1 many . TRBV28
TGCGCCAGCAGCTTGCGAGCGGGACAGGGGGTCGAGCAGTACTTC CASSLRAGQGVEQYF TRBJ2-7 few TRBD1 TRBV5-1
TGCAGCGTTGAGAGTACAGGGGGTGTTAGCTACAATGAGCAGTTCTTC CSVESTGGVSYNEQFF TRBJ2-1 few TRBD1 TRBV29-1
TGTGCCAGCAGCCCACTAGGACAGGAAAATATTATGAACACTGAAGCTTTCTTC CASSPLGQENIMNTEAFF TRBJ1-1 . TRBD1 TRBV3-1
TGTGCCAAACCAGGGGATTTGATGTATGAGCAGTTCTTC CAKPGDLMYEQFF TRBJ2-1 few . TRBV7-2
TGCAGTGCTCCTCAAGGGGCCGAGCAGTACTTC CSAPQGAEQYF TRBJ2-7 many . TRBV20-1